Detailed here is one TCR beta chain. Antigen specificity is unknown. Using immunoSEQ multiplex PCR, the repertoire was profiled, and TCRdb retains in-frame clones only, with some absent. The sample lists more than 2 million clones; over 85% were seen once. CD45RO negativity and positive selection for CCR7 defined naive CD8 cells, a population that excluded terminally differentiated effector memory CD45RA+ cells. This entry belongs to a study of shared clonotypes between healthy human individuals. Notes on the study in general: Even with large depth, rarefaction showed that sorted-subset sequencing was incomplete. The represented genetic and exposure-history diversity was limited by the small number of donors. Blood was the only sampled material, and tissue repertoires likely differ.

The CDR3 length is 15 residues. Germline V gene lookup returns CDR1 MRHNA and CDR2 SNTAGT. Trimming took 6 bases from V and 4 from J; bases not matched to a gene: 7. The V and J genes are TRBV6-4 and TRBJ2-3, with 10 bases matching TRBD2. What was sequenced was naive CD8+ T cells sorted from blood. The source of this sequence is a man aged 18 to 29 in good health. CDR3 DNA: TGTGCCAGCAGCGTAGCGGGGGGCATGTCAGATACGCAGTATTTT. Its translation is CASSVAGGMSDTQYF.